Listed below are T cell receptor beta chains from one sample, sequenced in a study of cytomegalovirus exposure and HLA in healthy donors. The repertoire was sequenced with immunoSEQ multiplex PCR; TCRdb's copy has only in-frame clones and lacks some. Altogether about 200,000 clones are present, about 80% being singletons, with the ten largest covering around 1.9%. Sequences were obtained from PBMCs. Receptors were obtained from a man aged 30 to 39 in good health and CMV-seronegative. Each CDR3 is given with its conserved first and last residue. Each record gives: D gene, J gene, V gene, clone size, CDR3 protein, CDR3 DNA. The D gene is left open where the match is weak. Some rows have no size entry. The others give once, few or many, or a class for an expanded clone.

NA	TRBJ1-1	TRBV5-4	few	CASSLGTGRVNTEAFF	TGTGCCAGCAGCTTGGGAACAGGCAGGGTGAACACTGAAGCTTTCTTT
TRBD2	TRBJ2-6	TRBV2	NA	CASKRASGRAAGANVLTF	TGTGCCAGCAAAAGGGCTAGCGGGAGGGCCGCTGGGGCCAACGTCCTGACTTTC
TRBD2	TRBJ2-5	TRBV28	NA	CASSPQIAGGETQYF	TGTGCCAGCAGTCCTCAAATAGCGGGAGGAGAGACCCAGTACTTC
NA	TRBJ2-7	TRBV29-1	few	CSGGFTYEQYF	TGCAGCGGAGGGTTTACCTACGAGCAGTACTTC
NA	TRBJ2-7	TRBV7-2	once	CASSYALEVYF	TGTGCCAGCAGCTATGCGTTAGAGGTGTACTTC
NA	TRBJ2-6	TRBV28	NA	CASRYSGANVLTF	TGTGCCAGCAGATACTCTGGGGCCAACGTCCTGACTTTC
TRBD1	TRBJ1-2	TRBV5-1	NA	CANPTGARQGAGGYTF	TGCGCCAACCCGACGGGTGCTAGACAGGGGGCTGGTGGCTACACCTTC
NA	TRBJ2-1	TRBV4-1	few	CASSQATGDGNEQFF	TGCGCCAGCAGCCAAGCTACGGGAGATGGGAATGAGCAGTTCTTC
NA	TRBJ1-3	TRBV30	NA	CAWDLTWGHFSGNTIYF	TGTGCCTGGGACTTAACCTGGGGACACTTCTCTGGAAACACCATATATTTT
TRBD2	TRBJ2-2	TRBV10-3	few	CAISGLAGASAGELFF	TGTGCCATCAGTGGTTTAGCGGGAGCTTCGGCCGGGGAGCTGTTTTTT
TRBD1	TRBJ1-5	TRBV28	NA	CASSHGGTGYQPQHF	TGTGCCAGCAGCCACGGGGGGACAGGGTATCAGCCCCAGCATTTT
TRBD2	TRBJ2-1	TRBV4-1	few	CASSQGLLAAIYNEQFF	TGCGCCAGCAGCCAGGGACTTCTAGCGGCCATATACAATGAGCAGTTCTTC
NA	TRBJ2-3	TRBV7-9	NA	CASSDIQETSWDTQYF	TGTGCCAGCAGCGATATACAGGAAACTTCGTGGGATACGCAGTATTTT
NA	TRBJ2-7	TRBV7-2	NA	CASSLRGEQYF	TGTGCCAGCAGCTTAAGGGGCGAGCAGTACTTC
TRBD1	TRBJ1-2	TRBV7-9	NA	CASSHTTGATNYGYTF	TGTGCCAGCAGCCACACGACAGGGGCGACAAACTATGGCTACACCTTC
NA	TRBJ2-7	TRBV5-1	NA	CASSLIGAYEQYF	TGCGCCAGCAGCTTAATAGGGGCCTACGAGCAGTACTTC
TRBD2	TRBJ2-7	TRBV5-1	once	CASSWEGVPTEQYF	TGCGCCAGCAGCTGGGAGGGTGTCCCCACCGAGCAGTACTTC
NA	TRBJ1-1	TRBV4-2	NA	CASSQGEMNTEAFF	TGTGCCAGCAGCCAAGGAGAGATGAACACTGAAGCTTTCTTT
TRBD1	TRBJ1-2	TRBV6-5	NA	CASSRGQAIGYTF	TGTGCCAGCAGCAGGGGACAGGCGATTGGCTACACCTTC
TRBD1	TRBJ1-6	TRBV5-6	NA	CASSQGQLLRSPLHF	TGTGCCAGCAGCCAGGGACAGCTGCTTAGATCACCCCTCCACTTT
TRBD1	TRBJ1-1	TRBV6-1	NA	CASRARDSSYTEAFF	TGTGCCAGCAGGGCAAGGGACAGTTCCTACACTGAAGCTTTCTTT
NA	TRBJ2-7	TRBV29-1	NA	CSVVRQGYEQYF	TGCAGCGTTGTAAGGCAGGGTTACGAGCAGTACTTC
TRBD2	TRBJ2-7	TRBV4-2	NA	CASSRGTSGTYEQYF	TGTGCCAGCAGCCGAGGGACTAGCGGTACCTACGAGCAGTACTTC
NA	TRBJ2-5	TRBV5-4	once	CASSFLLKGTQYF	TGTGCCAGCAGCTTCCTACTAAAAGGGACCCAGTACTTC
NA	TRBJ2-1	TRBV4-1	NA	CASSQDEADNEQFF	TGCGCCAGCAGCCAAGATGAGGCTGACAATGAGCAGTTCTTC
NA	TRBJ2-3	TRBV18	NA	CASSGRPFPDTQYF	TGTGCCAGCTCTGGGAGGCCATTCCCAGATACGCAGTATTTT
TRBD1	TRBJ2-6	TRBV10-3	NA	CAIRTGGGANVLTF	TGTGCCATCAGAACAGGGGGTGGGGCCAACGTCCTGACTTTC
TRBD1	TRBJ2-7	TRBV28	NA	CASSIISGGRDEQYF	TGTGCCAGCAGTATAATATCAGGGGGCCGTGACGAGCAGTACTTC
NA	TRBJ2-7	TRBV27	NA	CASSPGVSEQYF	TGTGCCAGCAGCCCAGGGGTATCCGAGCAGTACTTC
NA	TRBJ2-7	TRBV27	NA	CASSPLGDYEQYF	TGTGCCAGCAGTCCCCTTGGAGACTACGAGCAGTACTTC
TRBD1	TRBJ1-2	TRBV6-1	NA	CASSDGTGSAYGYTF	TGTGCCAGCAGTGATGGGACAGGATCGGCCTATGGCTACACCTTC
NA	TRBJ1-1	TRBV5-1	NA	CASSLGGVNTEAFF	TGCGCCAGCAGCTTGGGCGGAGTGAACACTGAAGCTTTCTTT
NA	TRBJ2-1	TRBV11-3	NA	CASSLDNGVGRRQFF	TGTGCCAGCAGCTTAGATAATGGTGTCGGGAGAAGGCAGTTCTTC
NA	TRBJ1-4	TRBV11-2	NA	CASSDVRLPNEKLFF	TGTGCCAGCAGCGACGTCAGGCTTCCTAATGAAAAACTGTTTTTT
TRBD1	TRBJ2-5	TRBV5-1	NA	CASRATGGVRQETQYF	TGCGCCAGCAGGGCTACAGGGGGCGTAAGGCAAGAGACCCAGTACTTC
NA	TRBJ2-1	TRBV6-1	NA	CASNEDSMPYNEQFF	TGTGCCAGCAATGAAGACTCAATGCCCTACAATGAGCAGTTCTTC
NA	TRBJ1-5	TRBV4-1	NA	CASSQVGGNQPQHF	TGCGCCAGCAGCCAAGTGGGGGGGAATCAGCCCCAGCATTTT
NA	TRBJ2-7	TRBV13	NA	CASSLSQGYEQYF	TGTGCCAGCAGCTTAAGCCAGGGGTACGAGCAGTACTTC
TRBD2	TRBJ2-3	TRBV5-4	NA	CASSLVGGVIISTDTQYF	TGTGCCAGCAGCTTGGTGGGAGGGGTTATAATTAGCACAGATACGCAGTATTTT
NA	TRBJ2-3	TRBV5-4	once	CASSLAREWGDTQYF	TGTGCCAGCAGCTTGGCACGGGAGTGGGGAGATACGCAGTATTTT
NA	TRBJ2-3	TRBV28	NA	CASSFSSMTSPDTQYF	TGTGCCAGCAGTTTTTCGTCGATGACTAGTCCAGATACGCAGTATTTT
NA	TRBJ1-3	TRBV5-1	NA	CASSLGRQGGNTIYF	TGCGCCAGCAGCTTGGGTCGTCAGGGAGGAAACACCATATATTTT
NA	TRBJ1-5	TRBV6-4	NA	CASSDSPGSNQPQHF	TGTGCCAGCAGTGACTCGCCAGGGAGCAATCAGCCCCAGCATTTT
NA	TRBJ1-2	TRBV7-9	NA	CASVGQGNGYTF	TGTGCCAGCGTAGGACAAGGAAATGGCTACACCTTC
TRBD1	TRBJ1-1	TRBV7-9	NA	CASSLTGGHTEAFF	TGTGCCAGCAGCTTGACAGGGGGGCACACTGAAGCTTTCTTT
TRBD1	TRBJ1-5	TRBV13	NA	CASSVGPRGLSNQPQHF	TGTGCCAGCAGCGTCGGCCCCAGGGGGCTAAGCAATCAGCCCCAGCATTTT
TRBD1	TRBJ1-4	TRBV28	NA	CASSFGQGGHEKLFF	TGTGCCAGCAGTTTCGGACAGGGCGGGCATGAAAAACTGTTTTTT
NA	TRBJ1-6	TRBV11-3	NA	CASSLSSYNSPLHF	TGTGCCAGCAGCCTAAGCTCCTATAATTCACCCCTCCACTTT
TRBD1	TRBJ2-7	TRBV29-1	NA	CSVEEGTGDVLAAYEQYF	TGCAGCGTTGAAGAAGGAACAGGGGATGTCCTGGCAGCCTACGAGCAGTACTTC
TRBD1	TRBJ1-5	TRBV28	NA	CASSKTGGYRPQHF	TGTGCCAGCAGTAAGACAGGGGGCTATCGGCCCCAGCATTTT
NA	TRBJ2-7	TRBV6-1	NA	CASSEAPPYEQYF	TGTGCCAGCAGTGAGGCCCCGCCCTACGAGCAGTACTTC
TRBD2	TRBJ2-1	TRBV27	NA	CASRRRVAGDYNNEQFF	TGTGCCAGCCGTCGGAGAGTAGCGGGAGATTATAACAATGAGCAGTTCTTC
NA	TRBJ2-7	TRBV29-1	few	CSVAAGVGDEQYF	TGCAGCGTTGCGGCAGGTGTTGGTGACGAGCAGTACTTC
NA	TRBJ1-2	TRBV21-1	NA	CASSKPTSNRVEKFNYGYTF	TGTGCCAGCAGCAAACCCACTTCGAACAGGGTTGAGAAATTCAACTATGGCTACACCTTC
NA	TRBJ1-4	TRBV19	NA	CASSIFEAPRDRVNEKLFF	TGTGCCAGTAGTATATTTGAGGCTCCCCGCGACCGAGTTAATGAAAAACTGTTTTTT
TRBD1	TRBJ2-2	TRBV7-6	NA	CASSLVYEGASGELFF	TGTGCCAGCAGCTTAGTTTATGAGGGGGCGAGCGGGGAGCTGTTTTTT
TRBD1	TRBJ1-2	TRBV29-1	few	CSVLEQGADYGYTF	TGCAGCGTTCTCGAACAGGGGGCGGACTATGGCTACACCTTC
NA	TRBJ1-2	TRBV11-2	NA	CASSLDGGDYGYTF	TGTGCCAGCAGCTTAGATGGAGGAGACTATGGCTACACCTTC
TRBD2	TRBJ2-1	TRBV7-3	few	CASSLGGGYNEQFF	TGTGCCAGCAGCCTCGGCGGGGGCTACAATGAGCAGTTCTTC
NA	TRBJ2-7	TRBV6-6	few	CASRAGTSWYEQYF	TGTGCCAGCAGGGCCGGTACTAGCTGGTACGAGCAGTACTTC